Shown below are 30 T cell receptor beta chains from a single sample sequenced in a study of CD8+CD57+ T cells in acquired aplastic anemia. Template material for TCR beta VDJ and CDR3 profiling consisted of genomic DNA. TCRdb analysed the reads with MiXCR anew, one entry per CDR3 protein. The top ten hold around 7.6% of the sample, which has approximately 270,000 distinct CDR3 sequences, around 60% seen once. Sequenced material: sorted CD4+, CD8+, or CD8+CD57+ T cells (not recorded which) from PBMCs. The origin of the receptors is a human donor with severe aplastic anemia or a healthy control (not recorded which).

This clonotype was seen more than once but under ten times. The genes are TRBV5-5 and TRBJ1-2; D is uncertain. The V end lost 9 bases, the J end lost 6 bases, and 18 bases lay between the germline ends. This CDR3 is 13 amino acids long. Germline CDR1 SGHKS, CDR2 YYEKEE (reference sequence). CDR3 loop: CAIRSSGTDGYTF. CDR3 in DNA: TGTGCCATCCGGTCCAGCGGCACAGATGGCTACACCTTC.

The rearrangement joins TRBV19 to TRBJ2-1, with 10 bases that match TRBD2. Losses at the gene ends were 2 bases for V and 7 bases for J; bases not matched to a gene: 8. The V gene's germline CDR1 is LNHDA and CDR2 SQIVND (reference sequence). CDR3 size: 16 residues. The CDR3 loop is CASSIKREGLRNEQFF. DNA for the CDR3: TGTGCCAGTAGTATAAAGCGGGAGGGCCTAAGGAATGAGCAGTTCTTC.

Regarding this clonotype: With a much larger clone just one base away, this may be a read error. The J gene is TRBJ2-1, the V gene TRBV29-1; 9 bases map to TRBD1. Germline V gene sequence: CDR1 SQVTM, CDR2 ANQGSEA. This CDR3 region has 13 residues. The CDR3 bases are TGCAGCGTGCGACAGGGGGATTACAATGAGCAGTTGTTC. Translating it yields CSVRQGDYNEQLF.

This clonotype appeared a few times. The chain employs TRBV6-2 or TRBV6-3 and TRBJ1-5; tentative D call: TRBD1 (6 bases). V lost 5 bases to trimming and J lost 3 bases, with 23 bases between them. This CDR3 spans 18 amino acids. CDR1 is MNHEY, CDR2 SVGEGT, per germline. CDR3 sequence: CASSTLRGPPGNNQPQHF. CDR3 nucleotides: TGTGCCAGCAGTACACTCAGGGGTCCCCCCGGGAACAATCAGCCCCAGCATTTT.

This clonotype has a count of ten or more. This chain uses TRBV9 with TRBJ1-5; the D gene is possibly TRBD1 (5 bases). The length of the CDR3 is 15 residues. Between the trimmed V and J ends, which lost 3 bases and 2 bases, there was a span of 12 bases. The germline V gene has CDR1 SGDLS and CDR2 YYNGEE. In DNA, the CDR3 is TGTGCCAGCAGCGAAGGGGTGATGGGCAATCAGCCCCAGCATTTT. Residues: CASSEGVMGNQPQHF.

Comments on this clonotype: Sequence at one end of the junction differs from germline and may be a read error. The chain uses TRBV7-7 and TRBJ2-7; D gene uncertain. The CDR3 loop spans 16 amino acids. Germline V gene data show CDR1 as SSHAT and CDR2 as FNYEAQ (reference sequence). CDR3 in amino acids: CASSLRGGLTSYEQYF. The CDR3 DNA reads as TGTGCTAGCAGCCTCAGAGGTGGCCTTACCTCCTACGAGCAGTACTTC.

The rearrangement links TRBV27 to TRBJ1-1; TRBD1 matches at 7 bases. The V segment lost 3 bases and the J segment 6 bases; nucleotides outside the gene matches: 7. The CDR3 is 14 amino acids. Germline V lookup: CDR1 MNHEY, CDR2 SMNVEV (reference sequence). The CDR3 region has the DNA TGTGCCAGCAGTTTGGGACAGTTTAACGCTGAAGCTTTCTTT. Encoded protein: CASSLGQFNAEAFF.

As to this clonotype: A read error may produce the germline difference seen at one junction end. The chain is built from TRBV10-3 and TRBJ2-3; 11 nucleotides align to TRBD1. Germline assignment: CDR1 ENHRY and CDR2 SYGVKD. The CDR3 extends over 15 amino acids. The DNA for the CDR3 is TGTGCCAGCAGTTACCGAGGACAGGGGGCGGATACGCAGTATTTT. Residues: CASSYRGQGADTQYF.

V is TRBV30 and J is TRBJ1-5, with D unresolved. The germline V gene encodes CDR1 GTSNPN and CDR2 SVGIG (reference sequence). The CDR3 extends over 17 amino acids. V was trimmed by 2 bases and J by 3 bases, leaving 20 bases between them. CDR3 DNA sequence: TGTGCCTGGAGTCCCCCCGAGTTCAGGTTGGTCAATCAGCCCCAGCATTTT. Protein sequence: CAWSPPEFRLVNQPQHF.

The chain uses TRBV9 and TRBJ2-7; perhaps TRBD2 as D (6 bases). The CDR3 is 14 amino acids. Germline-derived CDR1 and CDR2 are SGDLS and YYNGEE. V was pared by 7 bases and J by 2 bases, with 16 bases between. CDR3 nucleotides: TGTGCCAGCGGCTCGGCGGGGAATGCCTACGAGCAGTACTTC. Its protein product is CASGSAGNAYEQYF. The variable domain in full, with the rest retrieved from reference TRBV9 and TRBJ2-7, is DSGVTQTPKHLITATGQRVTLRCSPRSGDLSVYWYQQSLDQGLQFLIQYYNGEERAKGNILERFSAQQFPDLHSELNLSSLELGDSALYFCASGSAGNAYEQYFGPGTRLTVT.

This clonotype was seen a few times. The chain employs TRBV18 and TRBJ2-7; 10 bases line up with TRBD1. Per the germline V gene, CDR1 is KGHSH and CDR2 is LQKENI. This CDR3 comprises 16 residues. The V segment lost 5 bases and the J segment 4 bases; nucleotides outside the gene matches: 11. CDR3 DNA: TGTGCCAGCTCAAATAGACAGGGGGCCGGGGATTACGAGCAGTACTTC. Translating gives CASSNRQGAGDYEQYF.

The rearrangement uses TRBV12-3 or TRBV12-4 and TRBJ2-2, with 13 bases fitting TRBD2. The CDR3 has 15 residues. V lost 5 bases and J lost 5; bases outside the gene matches: 2. Written as DNA, the CDR3 is TGTGCCAGCAGTCGGACTAGCGGGAGTACCGGGGAGCTGTTTTTT. This codes for CASSRTSGSTGELFF.

This clonotype was recorded many times. The rearrangement joins TRBV25-1 to TRBJ2-3; D remains unclear. The CDR3 contains 15 residues. With 3 bases removed from V and 0 bases from J, the gap between germline ends came to 10 bases. Germline-derived CDR1 and CDR2 are MGHDK and SYGVNS. The CDR3 DNA reads TGTGCCAGCAGTGATCCCGTCAGAAGCACAGATACGCAGTATTTT. The encoded protein is CASSDPVRSTDTQYF.

This clonotype was counted a few times. The J gene is TRBJ1-6, the V gene TRBV27; 12 bases agree with TRBD1. The J segment lost 3 bases and the V segment lost 6 bases, leaving 12 bases of the junction unmatched. CDR3 length: 19 residues. Germline assignment: CDR1 MNHEY and CDR2 SMNVEV (reference sequence). The CDR3 protein is CASSRVPGTGGYYNSPLHF. The CDR3 bases are TGTGCCAGCAGCCGAGTCCCCGGGACAGGGGGCTACTATAATTCACCCCTCCACTTT.

This clonotype has a count of ten or more. CDR3 coding DNA: TGTGCCAGCGGGGGCAGGGATTCGGCTTTCTTT. Translated: CASGGRDSAFF. This chain connects TRBV7-2 to TRBJ1-1; D might be TRBD1 (6 bases). The CDR3 loop spans 11 amino acids. Germline CDR1 is SGHTA and CDR2 is FQGNSA. Trimming removed 8 bases from V and 11 bases from J, with 15 bases in between.

The chain carries TRBV11-2 and TRBJ2-7, with 12 bases that match TRBD2. This CDR3 spans 17 amino acids. Per germline, CDR1 SGHAT and CDR2 FQNNGV. Unmatched junction bases numbered 8, after V lost 5 bases and J lost 0 bases. The CDR3 sequence: CASSLPVGLAGSYEQYF. The CDR3 bases are TGTGCCAGCAGCCTTCCCGTGGGACTAGCGGGCTCCTACGAGCAGTACTTC.

This clonotype was found a few times. CDR3 region: CASSLGLVGQSEQYF. The CDR3 DNA follows: TGTGCCAGCAGCTTAGGCTTGGTCGGCCAGAGCGAGCAGTACTTC. The V and J genes are TRBV7-8 and TRBJ2-7, with D hard to call. V was trimmed by 1 base and J by 6 bases, leaving 16 bases between them. The CDR3 sequence is 15 residues long. The germline gives CDR1 SGHVS, CDR2 FQNEAQ.

This clonotype was recorded at least ten times. The rearrangement joins TRBV2 to TRBJ1-5; D remains ambiguous. V shed 5 bases and J shed 2 bases, with 16 bases lying between them. Germline V gives CDR1 SNHLY, CDR2 FYNNEI. CDR3 size: 16 residues. CDR3 sequence reads: CASSNRGVPGNQPQHF. CDR3 sequence (DNA): TGTGCCAGCAGTAACCGAGGAGTCCCGGGCAATCAGCCCCAGCATTTT.

Regarding this clonotype: An end of the junction differs from the germline gene, which may be a read error. The chain combines TRBV2 with TRBJ2-6, with TRBD1 matching over 7 bases. The germline V gene encodes CDR1 SNHLY and CDR2 FYNNEI. The CDR3 runs to 17 residues. As DNA, the CDR3 is TGTACCAGCAGGCTCGGGACAGTCTTTCCTGGGGCCAACGTCCTGACTTTC. It is translated as CTSRLGTVFPGANVLTF.

This chain connects TRBV7-2 to TRBJ2-7, with D possibly TRBD1 on 6 matching bases. This CDR3 has 14 amino acids. CDR1 and CDR2 from the germline V gene are SGHTA and FQGNSA. Deletions cut 0 bases from V and 7 bases from J, with 13 bases between. The CDR3 loop is CASSLAGTPLEQYF. The CDR3 DNA reads as TGTGCCAGCAGCTTAGCGGGGACACCACTGGAGCAGTACTTC.

This clonotype was counted only a few times. The chain combines TRBV24-1 with TRBJ2-7, with TRBD2 matching 7 bases. The CDR3 has 13 residues. V gave up 0 bases and J gave up 6 bases; unmatched junction bases: 1. Germline V CDR1 and CDR2: KGHDR, SFDVKD. In DNA form, the CDR3 reads TGTGCCACCAGTGATTTGTGGGGGGGCGAGCAGTACTTC. This encodes CATSDLWGGEQYF.

The genes are TRBV19 and TRBJ2-5; TRBD1 matches at 8 bases. Unmatched junction bases numbered 4, after V lost 9 bases and J lost 1 base. Per the germline V gene, CDR1 is LNHDA and CDR2 is SQIVND (reference sequence). The CDR3 length is 13 residues. The DNA of the CDR3 is TGTGCCAGCGTCGGACAGGGCCAAGAGACCCAGTACTTC. This translates into CASVGQGQETQYF.

This clonotype was seen many times. This chain connects TRBV29-1 to TRBJ2-3, with 9 positions matching TRBD1. This CDR3 is 14 amino acids long. Germline V CDR1 and CDR2: SQVTM, ANQGSEA. The V gene end was trimmed by 5 bases and the J gene end by 3 bases; junction bases not matched to a gene: 6. The CDR3 DNA reads TGCAGCGTTCGGAAACAGGGGGCAACAGATACGCAGTATTTT. Encoded protein: CSVRKQGATDTQYF.

The chain joins TRBV20-1 to TRBJ1-1, with D possibly being TRBD1 (5 bases). Trimming cost V 6 bases and J 1 base, with 15 bases left between them. Germline CDR1 and CDR2: DFQATT and SNEGSKA (reference sequence). The CDR3 contains 14 residues. The CDR3 region is CSAQVVTGNTEAFF. In nucleotides, the CDR3 is TGCAGTGCCCAGGTGGTCACAGGGAACACTGAAGCTTTCTTT.

This clonotype was seen ten or more times. The rearrangement joins TRBV7-8 to TRBJ2-5; 7 bases map to TRBD1. The V segment lost 2 bases and the J segment 5 bases; nucleotides outside the gene matches: 5. CDR3 length equals 14 residues. Per the germline V gene, CDR1 is SGHVS and CDR2 is FQNEAQ. As DNA, the CDR3 is TGTGCCAGCAGCTTACGACAGGGCCGCGAGACCCAGTACTTC. The encoded protein is CASSLRQGRETQYF.

The chain couples TRBV20-1 to TRBJ2-5; 10 positions agree with TRBD1. V lost 5 bases to trimming and J lost 8 bases; unmatched junction nucleotides: 8. The CDR3 contains 13 residues. Germline CDR1 reads DFQATT; CDR2 reads SNEGSKA (reference sequence). The CDR3 DNA follows: TGCAGTGCTGGACCCGGGACAGGGGAAACCCAGTACTTC. Its translation: CSAGPGTGETQYF.

Worth noting for this clonotype: A read error may account for a junction end that differs from germline. V usage is TRBV6-5 and J usage is TRBJ2-7, with 9 bases that match TRBD1. This CDR3 contains 16 residues. Germline V CDR1 and CDR2: MNHEY, SVGAGI. CDR3 protein: CASSYRSGTGMREQHF. The DNA of the CDR3 is TGTGCCAGCAGTTACCGTTCCGGGACAGGGATGAGGGAGCAGCACTTC.

There are many counts of this clonotype. The V call is TRBV6-5, the J call TRBJ2-3; 8 positions agree with TRBD1. Trimming removed 6 bases from V and 7 bases from J; junction bases left unmatched: 9. Looked up from germline, CDR1 is MNHEY and CDR2 is SVGAGI. The CDR3 has 14 amino acids. The CDR3 DNA sequence: TGTGCCAGCAGACCCGGACAGGGTGCGTATACGCAGTATTTT. It translates to CASRPGQGAYTQYF.

This chain joins TRBV7-8 and TRBJ1-5; D gene ambiguous. The germline gives CDR1 SGHVS, CDR2 FQNEAQ. V was trimmed by 1 base and J by 6 bases, leaving 7 bases between them. This CDR3 contains 13 residues. CDR3 amino acids: CASSLVGVQPQHF. The CDR3 bases are TGTGCCAGCAGCTTAGTAGGTGTTCAGCCCCAGCATTTT.

This clonotype was seen only once. The V gene is TRBV29-1, the J gene TRBJ2-5; unclear D gene. Trimming took off 3 bases at V and 1 base at J, with 6 bases between the two ends. CDR3 length: 12 residues. In germline, CDR1 is SQVTM, CDR2 ANQGSEA. DNA of the CDR3: TGCAGCGTTGACTGGCCCCAAGAGACCCAGTACTTC. As protein: CSVDWPQETQYF.